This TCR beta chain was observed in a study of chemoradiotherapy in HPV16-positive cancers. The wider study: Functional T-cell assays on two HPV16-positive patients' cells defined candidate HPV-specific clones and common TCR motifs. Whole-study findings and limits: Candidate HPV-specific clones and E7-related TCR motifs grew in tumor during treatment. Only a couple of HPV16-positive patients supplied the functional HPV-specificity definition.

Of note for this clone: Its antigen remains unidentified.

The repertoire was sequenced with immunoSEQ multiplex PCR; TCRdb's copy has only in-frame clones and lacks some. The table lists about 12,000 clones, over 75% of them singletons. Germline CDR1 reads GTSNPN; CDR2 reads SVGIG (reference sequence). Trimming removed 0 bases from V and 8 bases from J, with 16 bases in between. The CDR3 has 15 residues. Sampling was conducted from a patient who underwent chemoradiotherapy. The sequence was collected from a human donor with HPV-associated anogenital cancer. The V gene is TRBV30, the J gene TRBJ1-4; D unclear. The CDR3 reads CAWSVSGLAEEKLFF. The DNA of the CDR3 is TGTGCCTGGAGTGTAAGTGGACTGGCAGAGGAAAAACTGTTTTTT. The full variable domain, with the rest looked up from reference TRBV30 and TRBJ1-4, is SQTIHQWPATLVQPVGSPLSLECTVEGTSNPNLYWYRQAAGRGLQLLFYSVGIGQISSEVPQNLSASRPQDRQFILSSKKLLLSDSGFYLCAWSVSGLAEEKLFFGSGTQLSVL.